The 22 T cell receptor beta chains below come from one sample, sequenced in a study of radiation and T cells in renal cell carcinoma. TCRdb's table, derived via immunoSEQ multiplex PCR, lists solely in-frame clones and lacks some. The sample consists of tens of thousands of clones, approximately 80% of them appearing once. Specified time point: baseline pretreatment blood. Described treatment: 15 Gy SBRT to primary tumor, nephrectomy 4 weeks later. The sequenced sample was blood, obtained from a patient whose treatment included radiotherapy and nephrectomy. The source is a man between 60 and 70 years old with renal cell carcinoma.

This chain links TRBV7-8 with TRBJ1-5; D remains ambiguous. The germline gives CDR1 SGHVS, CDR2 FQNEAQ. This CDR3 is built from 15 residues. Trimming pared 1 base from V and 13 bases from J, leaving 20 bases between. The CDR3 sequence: CASSLVADLQSNQHF. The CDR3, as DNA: TGTGCCAGCAGCTTAGTTGCCGACCTACAATCAAATCAGCATTTT.

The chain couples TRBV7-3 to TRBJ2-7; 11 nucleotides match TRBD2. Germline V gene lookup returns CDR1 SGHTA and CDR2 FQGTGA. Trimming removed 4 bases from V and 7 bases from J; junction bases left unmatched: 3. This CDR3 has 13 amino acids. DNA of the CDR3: TGTGCCAGCAGCTCGACTAGCGGGATTGAGCAGTACGTC. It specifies CASSSTSGIEQYV.

The CDR3 protein is CASTHGGRATDTQYF. The CDR3 DNA is TGTGCCAGCACCCATGGAGGGAGAGCGACAGATACGCAGTATTTT. The chain combines TRBV11-2 with TRBJ2-3; possibly TRBD2 for D (6 bases). This CDR3 is built from 15 residues. Per germline, CDR1 SGHAT and CDR2 FQNNGV. The ends were cut back, 7 bases at V and 3 bases at J, with 17 bases in the middle.

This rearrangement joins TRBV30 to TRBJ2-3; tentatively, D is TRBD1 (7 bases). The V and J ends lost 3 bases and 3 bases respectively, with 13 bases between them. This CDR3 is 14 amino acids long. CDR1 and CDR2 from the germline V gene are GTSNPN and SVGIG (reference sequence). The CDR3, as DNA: TGTGCCTGGAGCGGGGGACAGTTTACAGATACGCAGTATTTT. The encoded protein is CAWSGGQFTDTQYF.

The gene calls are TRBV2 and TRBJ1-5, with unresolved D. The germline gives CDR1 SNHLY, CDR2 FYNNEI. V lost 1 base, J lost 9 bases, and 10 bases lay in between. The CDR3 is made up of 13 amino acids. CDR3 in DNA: TGTGCCAGCAGTGAAGGAGGAGATAGGCCCCAGCATTTT. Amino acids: CASSEGGDRPQHF.

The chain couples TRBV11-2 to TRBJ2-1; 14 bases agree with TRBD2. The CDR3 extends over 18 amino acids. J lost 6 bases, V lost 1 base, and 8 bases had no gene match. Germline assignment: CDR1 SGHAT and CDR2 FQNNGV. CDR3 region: CASSLGPGLAGVGNEQFF. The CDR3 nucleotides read TGTGCCAGCAGCTTAGGCCCGGGACTAGCGGGGGTGGGCAATGAGCAGTTCTTC.

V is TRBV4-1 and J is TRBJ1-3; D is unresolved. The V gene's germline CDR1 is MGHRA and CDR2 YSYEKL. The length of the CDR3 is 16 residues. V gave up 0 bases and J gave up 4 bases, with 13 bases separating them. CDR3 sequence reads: CASSQEGILGGNTIYF. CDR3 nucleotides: TGCGCCAGCAGCCAAGAAGGCATTCTGGGAGGAAACACCATATATTTT.

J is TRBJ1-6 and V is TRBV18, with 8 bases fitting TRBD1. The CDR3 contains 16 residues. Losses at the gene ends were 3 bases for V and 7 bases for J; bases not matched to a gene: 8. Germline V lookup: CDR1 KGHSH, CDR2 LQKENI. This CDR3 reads CASSPSDRARNSPLHF. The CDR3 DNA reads TGTGCCAGCTCACCGTCGGACAGGGCGAGGAATTCACCCCTCCACTTT.

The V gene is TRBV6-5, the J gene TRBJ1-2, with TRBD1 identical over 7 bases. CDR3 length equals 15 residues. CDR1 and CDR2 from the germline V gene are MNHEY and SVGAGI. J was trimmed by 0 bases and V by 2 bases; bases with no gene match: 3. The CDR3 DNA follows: TGTGCCAGCAGTTACACGACAGGGACTAACTATGGCTACACCTTC. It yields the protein CASSYTTGTNYGYTF.

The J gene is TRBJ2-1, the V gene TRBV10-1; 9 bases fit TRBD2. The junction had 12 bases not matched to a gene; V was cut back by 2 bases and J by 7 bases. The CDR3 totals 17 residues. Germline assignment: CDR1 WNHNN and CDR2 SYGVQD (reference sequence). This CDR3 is CASSERGGSGRINEQFF. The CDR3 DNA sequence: TGCGCCAGCAGTGAGCGGGGTGGGAGCGGGAGGATTAATGAGCAGTTCTTC.

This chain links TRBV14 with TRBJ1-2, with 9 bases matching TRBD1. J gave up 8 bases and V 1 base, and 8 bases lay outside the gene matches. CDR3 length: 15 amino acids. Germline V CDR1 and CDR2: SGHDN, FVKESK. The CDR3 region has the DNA TGTGCCAGCAGCCAAGTGGACAGGGGTGTTCGGGGCTACACCTTC. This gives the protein CASSQVDRGVRGYTF.

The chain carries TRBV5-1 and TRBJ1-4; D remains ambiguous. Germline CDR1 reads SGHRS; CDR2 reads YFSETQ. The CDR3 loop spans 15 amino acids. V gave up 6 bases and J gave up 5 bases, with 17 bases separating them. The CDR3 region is CASTINGPQNEKLFF. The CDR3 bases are TGCGCCAGCACGATCAACGGACCTCAAAATGAAAAACTGTTTTTT.

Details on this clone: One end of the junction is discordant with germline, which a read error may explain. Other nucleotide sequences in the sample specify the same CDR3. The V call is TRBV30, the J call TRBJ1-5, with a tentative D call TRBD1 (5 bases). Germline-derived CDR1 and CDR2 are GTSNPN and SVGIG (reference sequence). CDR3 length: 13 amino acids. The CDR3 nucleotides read TGTGGCCTTGGGGGAGATAGCAATCAGCCCCAGCATTTC. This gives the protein CGLGGDSNQPQHF. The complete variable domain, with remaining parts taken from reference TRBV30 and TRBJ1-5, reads SQTIHQWPATLVQPVGSPLSLECTVEGTSNPNLYWYRQAAGRGLQLLFYSVGIGQISSEVPQNLSASRPQDRQFILSSKKLLLSDSGFYLCGLGGDSNQPQHFGDGTRLSIL.

The CDR3 protein is CASSKPFGTGSSNEQFF. CDR3 coding DNA: TGTGCCAGCAGTAAACCTTTCGGGACAGGGTCTAGCAATGAGCAGTTCTTC. V and J are TRBV25-1 and TRBJ2-1; 9 positions agree with TRBD1. Losses at the gene ends were 5 bases for V and 6 bases for J; bases not matched to a gene: 14. The CDR3 is made up of 17 amino acids. Looked up from germline, CDR1 is MGHDK and CDR2 is SYGVNS.

CDR3 region: CASRQPGQGDIQYF. CDR3 in DNA: TGTGCCAGCAGACAACCGGGACAGGGGGACATTCAGTACTTC. This chain links TRBV5-6 with TRBJ2-4, with 11 bases lining up with TRBD1. The CDR3 consists of 14 residues. CDR1 is SGHDT and CDR2 is YYEEEE in the germline V gene. Trimming removed 5 bases from V and 8 bases from J; junction bases left unmatched: 6.

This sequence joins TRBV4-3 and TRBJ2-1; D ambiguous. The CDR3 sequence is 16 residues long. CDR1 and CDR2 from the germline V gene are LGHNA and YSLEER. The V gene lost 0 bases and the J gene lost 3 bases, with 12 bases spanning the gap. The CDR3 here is CASSQDRVGVYNEQFF. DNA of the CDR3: TGCGCCAGCAGCCAAGATCGAGTAGGAGTCTACAATGAGCAGTTCTTC.

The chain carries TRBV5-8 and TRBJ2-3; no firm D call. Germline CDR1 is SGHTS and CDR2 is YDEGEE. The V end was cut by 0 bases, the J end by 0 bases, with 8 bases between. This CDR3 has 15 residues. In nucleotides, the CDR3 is TGTGCCAGCAGCTTGGGTAGGGATAGCACAGATACGCAGTATTTT. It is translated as CASSLGRDSTDTQYF.

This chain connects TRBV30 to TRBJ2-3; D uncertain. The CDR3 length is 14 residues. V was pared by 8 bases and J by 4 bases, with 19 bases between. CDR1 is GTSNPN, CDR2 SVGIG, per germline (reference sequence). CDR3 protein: CASSGPPRPDTQYF. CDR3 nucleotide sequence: TGTGCCAGTTCGGGCCCCCCCAGACCAGATACGCAGTATTTT.

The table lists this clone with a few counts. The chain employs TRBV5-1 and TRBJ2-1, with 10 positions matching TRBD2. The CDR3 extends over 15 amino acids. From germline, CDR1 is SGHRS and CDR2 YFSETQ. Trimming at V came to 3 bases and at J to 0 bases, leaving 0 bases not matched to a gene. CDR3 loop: CASSSSGSSYNEQFF. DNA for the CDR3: TGCGCCAGCAGCTCTAGCGGGAGCTCCTACAATGAGCAGTTCTTC.

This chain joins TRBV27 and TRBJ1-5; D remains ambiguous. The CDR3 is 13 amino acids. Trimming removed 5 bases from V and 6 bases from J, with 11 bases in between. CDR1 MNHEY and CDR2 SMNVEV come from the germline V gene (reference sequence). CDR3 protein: CASSPMLGQPQHF. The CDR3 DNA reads TGTGCCAGCAGTCCGATGTTGGGTCAGCCCCAGCATTTT.

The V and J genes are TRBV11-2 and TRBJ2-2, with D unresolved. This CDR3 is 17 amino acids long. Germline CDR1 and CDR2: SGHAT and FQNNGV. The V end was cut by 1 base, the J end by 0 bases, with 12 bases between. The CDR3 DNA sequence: TGTGCCAGCAGCTTAGTTGCCGGCACGGCGAACACCGGGGAGCTGTTTTTT. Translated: CASSLVAGTANTGELFF.

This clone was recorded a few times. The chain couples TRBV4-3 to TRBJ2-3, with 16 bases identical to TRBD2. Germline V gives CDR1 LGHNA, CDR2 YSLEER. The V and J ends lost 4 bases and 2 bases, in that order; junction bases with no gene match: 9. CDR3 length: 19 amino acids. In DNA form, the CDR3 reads TGCGCCAGCAGCCGAGCCGGGACTAGCGGGGGGGTCTTCACAGATACGCAGTATTTT. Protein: CASSRAGTSGGVFTDTQYF.